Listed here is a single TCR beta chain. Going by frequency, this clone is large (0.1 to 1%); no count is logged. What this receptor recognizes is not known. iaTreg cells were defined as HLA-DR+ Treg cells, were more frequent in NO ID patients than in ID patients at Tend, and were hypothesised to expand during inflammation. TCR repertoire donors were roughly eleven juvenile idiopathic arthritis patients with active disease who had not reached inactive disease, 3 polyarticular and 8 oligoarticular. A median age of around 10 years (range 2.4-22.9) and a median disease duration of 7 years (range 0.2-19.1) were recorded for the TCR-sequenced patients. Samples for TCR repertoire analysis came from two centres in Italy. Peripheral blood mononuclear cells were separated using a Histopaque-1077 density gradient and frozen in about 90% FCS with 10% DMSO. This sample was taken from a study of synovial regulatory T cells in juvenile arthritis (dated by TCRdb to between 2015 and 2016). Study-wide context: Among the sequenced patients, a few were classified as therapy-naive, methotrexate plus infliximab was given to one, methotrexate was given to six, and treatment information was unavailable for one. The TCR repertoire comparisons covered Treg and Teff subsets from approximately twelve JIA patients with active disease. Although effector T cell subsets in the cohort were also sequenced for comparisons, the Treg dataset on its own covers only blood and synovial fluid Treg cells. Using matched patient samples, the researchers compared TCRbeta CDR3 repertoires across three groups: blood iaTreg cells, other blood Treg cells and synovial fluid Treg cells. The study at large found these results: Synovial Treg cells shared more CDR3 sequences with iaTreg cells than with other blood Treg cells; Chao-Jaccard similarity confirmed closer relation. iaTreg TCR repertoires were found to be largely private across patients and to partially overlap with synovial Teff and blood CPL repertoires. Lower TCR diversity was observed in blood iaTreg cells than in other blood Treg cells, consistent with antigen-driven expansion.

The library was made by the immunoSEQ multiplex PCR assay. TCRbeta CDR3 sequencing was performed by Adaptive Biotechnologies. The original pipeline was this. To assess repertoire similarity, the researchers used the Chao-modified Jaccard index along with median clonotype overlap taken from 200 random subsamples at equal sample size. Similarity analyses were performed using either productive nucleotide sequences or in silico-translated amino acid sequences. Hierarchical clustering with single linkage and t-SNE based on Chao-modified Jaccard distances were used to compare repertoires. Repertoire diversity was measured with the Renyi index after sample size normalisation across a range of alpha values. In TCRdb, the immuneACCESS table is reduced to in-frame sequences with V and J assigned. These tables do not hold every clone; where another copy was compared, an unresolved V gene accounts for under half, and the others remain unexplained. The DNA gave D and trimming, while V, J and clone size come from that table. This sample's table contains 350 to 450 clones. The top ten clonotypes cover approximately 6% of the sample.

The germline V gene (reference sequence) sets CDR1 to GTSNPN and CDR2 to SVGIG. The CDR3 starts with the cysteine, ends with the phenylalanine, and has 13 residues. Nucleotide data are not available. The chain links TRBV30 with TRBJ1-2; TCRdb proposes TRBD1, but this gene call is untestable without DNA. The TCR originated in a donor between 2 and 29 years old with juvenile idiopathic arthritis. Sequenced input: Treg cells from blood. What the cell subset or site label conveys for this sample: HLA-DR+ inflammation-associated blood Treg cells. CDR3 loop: CAWSVHRDHGYTF.